This entry describes one T cell receptor beta chain. Germline values: CDR1 PRHDT, CDR2 FYEKMQ (reference sequence). The CDR3 covers 15 residues. V shed 1 base, J shed 6 bases, and the junction held 4 bases outside the gene matches. Participants reported their clinical history, and cohort assignment relied on those reports. Cohort 3 donors counted as recovered after two negative PCRs, clearance, or resolved symptoms. These data come from a study of blood T cell repertoires in COVID-19. On the study more broadly: The United States, Italy and Spain supplied acute and convalescent COVID-19 samples. PBMCs, B-cell-depleted T cells, or T cells provided the cDNA or gDNA that made up the material.

Sequenced by immunoSEQ multiplex PCR; TCRdb stores in-frame clones only, minus some. In the table there are 310,000 or so clones, about nine tenths of which are singletons. This receptor was identified in a woman younger than 35 who had recovered from COVID-19. The V and J genes are TRBV13 and TRBJ2-4; 9 bases match TRBD2. Source material: PBMCs or T cells enriched from blood (not recorded which). The CDR3 region is CASSLALAGLNIQYF. CDR3 in DNA: TGTGCCAGCAGCTTAGCCCTAGCGGGACTAAACATTCAGTACTTC.